The sample holds many counts of the clone carrying this T cell receptor beta chain. Its antigen is not identified. Under 3 months was the duration of disease in ophthalmopathy patients, who also had a Clinical Activity Score of at least 3 and a NOSPECS grade of at least 4. Clinical symptoms, serum thyroxine and TRAb, thyroid ultrasound and orbital computed tomography were used for the diagnoses. This sample was taken from a study of T cells in Graves' hyperthyroidism and ophthalmopathy. Points from the study as a whole: A model built on 13 V-J features separated ophthalmopathy from stable hyperthyroidism. Blood also contained most expanded thyroid clonotypes above 0.001.

CDR1 is MNHNS, CDR2 SASEGT, per germline. Trimming at V came to 5 bases and at J to 6 bases, leaving 8 bases not matched to a gene. CDR3 length: 14 residues. Researchers took RNA transcripts and amplified the TCR beta CDR3 regions from them. TCR CDR3 underwent first-round RT-PCR with the HTBI primer set. TCRdb re-derived calls from the multiplex PCR reads in MiXCR, one entry per CDR3 protein. The sample contains 410,000 or so distinct CDR3 sequences, under 15% of which appear only once. Sequences were obtained from blood. The rearrangement links TRBV6-1 to TRBJ1-1, with TRBD1 identical over 8 bases. This sequence was found in a man between 18 and 29 years old with Graves' ophthalmopathy. CDR3 region: CASSYFRGRAEAFF. CDR3 in DNA: TGTGCCAGCAGTTATTTCAGGGGGCGAGCTGAAGCTTTCTTT.